A selection of T cell receptor beta chains follows, all from one sample in a study of cytomegalovirus exposure and HLA in healthy donors. Profiled with immunoSEQ multiplex PCR; TCRdb holds only in-frame clones, not every one. Among under 200,000 clones listed, over 75% were seen once. Sequences were obtained from PBMCs. Source of these receptors: a man aged 45-65 years in good health and CMV-seropositive. Each CDR3 is given with its conserved first and last residue. The D gene is left open where the match is weak. Clone size is not always given. Where it is, it says once, few, many or a class for expanded clones.

J,size,V,D,DNA,CDR3
TRBJ1-2,.,TRBV19,.,TGTGCCAGTAGCGAGGGGACACCGAAGGGCTACACCTTC,CASSEGTPKGYTF
TRBJ2-1,.,TRBV18,TRBD1,TGTGCCAGCTCACCACCAGGAAGTGGCAGGGGGCAAAATGAGCAGTTCTTC,CASSPPGSGRGQNEQFF
TRBJ2-7,.,TRBV28,TRBD1,TGTGCCAGCACCGACAGGGTCAACGAGCAGTACTTC,CASTDRVNEQYF
TRBJ2-5,once,TRBV7-2,TRBD2,TGTGCTAGCAGCATTAGTCCGTCATTAGCGGGGGGTAGGGAGACCCAGTACTTC,CASSISPSLAGGRETQYF
TRBJ1-5,.,TRBV2,.,TGTGCCAGCAGTGGCGGGGGGGGAGAGCAGCCCCAGCATTTT,CASSGGGGEQPQHF
TRBJ2-7,.,TRBV5-6,TRBD2,TGTGCCAGCACCGCCTCTACTATGGGGGGGACCCTCTACGAGCAGTACTTC,CASTASTMGGTLYEQYF
TRBJ1-3,.,TRBV7-6,.,TGTGCCAGCAGCTTAGGCCCCTTCAGGGGTAAGGCTGGAAACACCATATATTTT,CASSLGPFRGKAGNTIYF
TRBJ1-2,.,TRBV28,.,TGTGCCAGCAGTTCGGGCGGGGGGACTAACTATGGCTACACCTTC,CASSSGGGTNYGYTF
TRBJ1-6,.,TRBV7-2,.,TGTGCCAGCAGCCCCCGTAGGGGGAACAATTCACCCCTCCACTTT,CASSPRRGNNSPLHF
TRBJ1-4,.,TRBV6-5,TRBD1,TGTGCCAGCAGTTACTCCCTAACAGGGGTTGAAAAACTGTTTTTT,CASSYSLTGVEKLFF
TRBJ2-1,few,TRBV6-6,.,TGTGCCAGCAGTTCTCCTCGGGGTGAGCAGTTCTTC,CASSSPRGEQFF
TRBJ2-3,.,TRBV10-3,TRBD2,TGTGCCATCAAAGACGGGACTAGCGGCTCAAATACGCAGTATTTT,CAIKDGTSGSNTQYF
TRBJ2-7,.,TRBV6-5,.,TGTGCCAGCATCCACGAGGGCGAGCAGTACTTC,CASIHEGEQYF
TRBJ1-3,.,TRBV9,.,TGTGCCAGCAGCCCCCGGGGAGGGTCTGGAAACACCATATATTTT,CASSPRGGSGNTIYF
TRBJ1-5,few,TRBV5-5,.,TGTGCCAGCAGCTTGGAGACTCATCAGCCCCAGCATTTT,CASSLETHQPQHF
TRBJ1-1,.,TRBV6-5,.,TGTGCCAGCAGAGGTAACAGCATGAACACTGAAGCTTTCTTT,CASRGNSMNTEAFF
TRBJ2-1,.,TRBV6-5,TRBD2,TGTGCCAGCAGCCAGCGGGGGTCCAATGAGCAGTTCTTC,CASSQRGSNEQFF
TRBJ1-1,.,TRBV6-1,.,TGTGCCAGCAGTGAGGGAGGGGTGAACACTGAAGCTTTCTTT,CASSEGGVNTEAFF
TRBJ1-1,once,TRBV5-1,TRBD1,TGCGCCAGCAGCCGGGGGACAGGGGGCCTGAACACTGAAGCTTTCTTT,CASSRGTGGLNTEAFF
TRBJ1-2,.,TRBV6-4,.,TGTGCCAGCAGTGACTCGATTGCAGCAGGCAAGGTCTACGGCTACACCTTC,CASSDSIAAGKVYGYTF
TRBJ1-1,.,TRBV18,.,TGTGCCAGCTCAACCTCACAGGGCTGGGCTTTCTTT,CASSTSQGWAFF
TRBJ2-1,few,TRBV7-3,TRBD1,TGTGCCAGCAGCTCACGGACTTCCCCCGACAGGGGAAACTCCTACAATGAGCAGTTCTTC,CASSSRTSPDRGNSYNEQFF
TRBJ2-5,few,TRBV4-3,.,TGCGCCAGCAGCCAAGATAGGTACTTGAGGTACCAAGAGACCCAGTACTTC,CASSQDRYLRYQETQYF
TRBJ1-1,.,TRBV5-1,.,TGCGCCAGCAGCGACAACAGGCGGAAAGCTTTCTTT,CASSDNRRKAFF
TRBJ1-2,once,TRBV27,TRBD1,TGTGCCAGCAGTGCCTGGGACAGACTCCTAATGGACTATGGCTACACCTTC,CASSAWDRLLMDYGYTF
TRBJ2-3,.,TRBV6-5,.,TGTGCCAGCAGACAACAGAGGTTAAGTAGCGGTACGCAGTATTTT,CASRQQRLSSGTQYF
TRBJ1-1,.,TRBV18,TRBD1,TGTGCCAGCTCACCTCTAGGACAGGGCTACACTGAAGCTTTCTTT,CASSPLGQGYTEAFF
TRBJ2-3,.,TRBV5-4,TRBD2,TGTGCCAGCAGTCCCGGGACTAGCGTCAGCACAGATACGCAGTATTTT,CASSPGTSVSTDTQYF
TRBJ2-3,.,TRBV5-1,TRBD1,TGCGCCAGCAGCTTGGGACAGGGGGGCGCAGATACGCAGTATTTT,CASSLGQGGADTQYF
TRBJ2-3,.,TRBV15,.,TGTGCCACCAGCAGGGATCCGGGGGATACGCAGTATTTT,CATSRDPGDTQYF